This TCR beta chain emerged from a study of radiotherapy plus CTLA-4 blockade in lung cancer. Across the study: There were objective responses in 18% of patients, and over 25% had disease control.

General study findings and limits: How blood T cell clones changed early, along with interferon-beta, reportedly forecast response best. Peripheral blood showed expansion of tumor-derived TCR clones after radiotherapy and ipilimumab.

Ipilimumab-mediated CTLA-4 blockade plus focal radiation was given to patients having chemo-refractory metastatic non-small-cell lung cancer. Assay used: immunoSEQ multiplex PCR; TCRdb lists only in-frame clones, some missing. The profile covers 47,000 or so clones, with around 83% appearing a single time and around a quarter taken by the ten largest. Points on this clone: Its antigen is unknown.

The V and J ends lost 0 bases and 0 bases respectively, with 6 bases between them. The CDR3 is 15 amino acids. Germline-derived CDR1 and CDR2 are LGHNA and YSLEER. V and J are TRBV4-3 and TRBJ1-3; unclear D gene. The sequence came from a human donor with non-small cell lung cancer whose response to radiotherapy plus ipilimumab could not be evaluated. This material consisted of peripheral blood, taken from a patient treated with radiotherapy plus ipilimumab. In DNA form, the CDR3 reads TGCGCCAGCAGCCAAGATGTTTACTCTGGAAACACCATATATTTT. It specifies CASSQDVYSGNTIYF.